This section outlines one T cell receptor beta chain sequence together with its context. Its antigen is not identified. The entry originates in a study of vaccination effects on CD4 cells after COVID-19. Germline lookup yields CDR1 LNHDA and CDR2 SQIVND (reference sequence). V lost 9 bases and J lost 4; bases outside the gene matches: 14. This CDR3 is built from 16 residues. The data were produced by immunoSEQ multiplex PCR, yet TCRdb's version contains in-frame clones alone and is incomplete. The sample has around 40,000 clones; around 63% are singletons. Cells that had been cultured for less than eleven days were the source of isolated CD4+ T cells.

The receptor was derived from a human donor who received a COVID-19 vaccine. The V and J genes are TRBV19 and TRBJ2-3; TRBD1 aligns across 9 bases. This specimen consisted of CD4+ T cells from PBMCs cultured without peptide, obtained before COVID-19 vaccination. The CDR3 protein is CASQDWWTGESDTQYF. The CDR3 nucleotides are TGTGCCAGCCAAGACTGGTGGACAGGGGAGTCAGATACGCAGTATTTT.